One T cell receptor beta chain is described in this entry. Its antigen remains unknown. This specimen belongs to a study of beta chain features in type 1 diabetes. Study information: The patient and healthy donor groups were comparable for age, gender and cell yields.

The CDR3 length is 14 residues. V was pared by 7 bases and J by 4 bases, with 10 bases of the junction left unmatched. Germline-derived CDR1 and CDR2 are MNHNS and SASEGT. Reverse transcription of all isolated RNA meant that expressed TCRB transcripts were sequenced. Generated by immunoSEQ multiplex PCR, the TCRdb table keeps only in-frame clones and is missing some. This sample yields around 180,000 clones, of which approximately 8% are seen a single time; approximately 0.85% belongs to the top ten. Overall study findings and caveats: High TCR expression in some cells could lead to their over-representation in cDNA sequencing. TCRB CDR3s were moderately but significantly shorter in Type 1 diabetes patients in all four CD4+ subsets. For patients, the naive, central memory and Treg TCRB repertoires appeared more alike than for healthy donors.

The sequencing input was central memory CD4+ T cells from blood. The sequence was obtained from a woman aged 40 to 55 with type 1 diabetes. The chain links TRBV6-1 to TRBJ2-7, with TRBD1 matching over 7 bases. The CDR3 loop reads CASTYGTATYEQYF. DNA for the CDR3: TGTGCCAGCACGTATGGGACAGCTACTTACGAGCAGTACTTC.